One sample yielded the 15 T cell receptor beta chains listed below, sequenced in a study of blood T cell repertoires in COVID-19. Clones were read by immunoSEQ multiplex PCR, and TCRdb kept only the in-frame ones, dropping some. The sample shows 35,000 to 50,000 clones, about nine tenths of them seen only once. The specimen sequenced was peripheral blood. All receptors derive from a woman in her 30s in a cohort sampled during active COVID-19.

The chain has TRBV28 and TRBJ2-7; possible D gene TRBD2, 7 bases. The CDR3 spans 15 residues. Per germline, CDR1 MDHEN and CDR2 SYDVKM. V lost 7 bases and J lost 2, with 18 bases in between. This chain's CDR3 is CASIPGASGTYEQYF. CDR3 coding DNA: TGTGCCAGCATTCCAGGGGCCAGCGGGACCTACGAGCAGTACTTC.

CDR3 region: CASSIALGLKETQYF. The CDR3, as DNA: TGTGCCAGTAGTATTGCCCTTGGACTCAAAGAGACCCAGTACTTC. The genes are TRBV19 and TRBJ2-5, with a weak D call TRBD2 (5 bases). V was shortened by 3 bases and J by 3 bases, with 14 bases between the two germline ends. The CDR3 is made up of 15 amino acids. In germline, CDR1 is LNHDA, CDR2 SQIVND (reference sequence).

The chain has TRBV6-5 and TRBJ2-1; the D gene is possibly TRBD1 (5 bases). The CDR3 length is 12 residues. Trimming stripped 2 bases from V and 6 bases from J, with 5 bases between. CDR1 MNHEY and CDR2 SVGAGI come from the germline V gene. As DNA, the CDR3 is TGTGCCAGCAGTTACGGGGCCAATGAGCAGTTCTTC. It codes for CASSYGANEQFF.

The V call is TRBV7-9, the J call TRBJ2-7, with TRBD1 identical over 9 bases. CDR3 length equals 14 residues. V was pared by 3 bases and J by 6 bases, with 6 bases of the junction left unmatched. The germline CDR1 and CDR2 sequences are SEHNR and FQNEAQ (reference sequence). Written as DNA, the CDR3 is TGTGCCAGCAGCTTCTTGGACAGGGGCGGCGAGCAGTACTTC. This gives the protein CASSFLDRGGEQYF.

The chain has TRBV6-4 and TRBJ2-1; 8 nucleotides agree with TRBD2. Germline V gene sequence: CDR1 MRHNA, CDR2 SNTAGT. CDR3 length: 13 amino acids. The V gene end was trimmed by 5 bases and the J gene end by 5 bases; junction bases not matched to a gene: 2. CDR3 protein: CASSTSGDNEQFF. CDR3 DNA sequence: TGTGCCAGCAGTACTAGCGGAGACAATGAGCAGTTCTTC.

There are a few counts of this clone. The DNA for the CDR3 is TGTGCCAGCAGCTTATCCTACTACGAGCAGTACTTC. Translating gives CASSLSYYEQYF. The V gene is TRBV7-9, the J gene TRBJ2-7; no clear D gene. From germline, CDR1 is SEHNR and CDR2 FQNEAQ (reference sequence). The CDR3 loop spans 12 amino acids. Trimming removed 2 bases from V and 3 bases from J, with 5 bases in between.

The chain carries TRBV19 and TRBJ2-1, with D unresolved. Germline values: CDR1 LNHDA, CDR2 SQIVND (reference sequence). V was pared by 5 bases and J by 1 base, with 12 bases between. The CDR3 loop spans 15 amino acids. The CDR3, as DNA: TGTGCCAGTAGTCGGCAAGCGACGTCCTACAATGAGCAGTTCTTC. Encoded protein: CASSRQATSYNEQFF.

This rearrangement joins TRBV10-3 to TRBJ2-5; D is undetermined. The CDR3 consists of 13 residues. CDR1 is ENHRY, CDR2 SYGVKD, per germline. Trimming left V 2 bases short and J 3 bases short, with 7 bases between. The CDR3 loop is CAISERAKETQYF. The CDR3, as DNA: TGTGCCATCAGTGAGAGAGCCAAAGAGACCCAGTACTTC.

The gene calls are TRBV24-1 and TRBJ2-7, with a possible D match to TRBD1 (5 bases). CDR1 is KGHDR and CDR2 is SFDVKD in the germline V gene. Trimming removed 5 bases at V and 1 base at J, with 5 bases between. The CDR3 extends over 12 amino acids. As DNA, the CDR3 is TGTGCCACCAGTGCAGGGTCCTACGAGCAGTACTTC. Translation gives CATSAGSYEQYF.

This clone was counted once. This chain connects TRBV7-2 to TRBJ2-2, with D possibly being TRBD2 (5 bases). Germline loops: CDR1 SGHTA, CDR2 FQGNSA. The CDR3 is made up of 14 amino acids. Trimming pared 2 bases from V and 7 bases from J, leaving 11 bases between. The CDR3 reads CASSLLLVRGELFF. The CDR3 DNA follows: TGTGCCAGCAGCTTATTACTAGTTCGCGGGGAGCTGTTTTTT.

This chain links TRBV11-2 with TRBJ1-3; no definite D call. The length of the CDR3 is 16 residues. CDR1 SGHAT and CDR2 FQNNGV come from the germline V gene. V lost 4 bases and J 0 bases, leaving 13 bases between the germline ends. CDR3 bases: TGTGCCAGCAGCTCAGAGGCAGGCCGCTCTGGAAACACCATATATTTT. It is translated as CASSSEAGRSGNTIYF.

The chain couples TRBV13 to TRBJ2-1, with D perhaps matching TRBD1 (5 bases). Trimming left V 3 bases short and J 7 bases short, with 10 bases between. Germline lookup yields CDR1 PRHDT and CDR2 FYEKMQ (reference sequence). CDR3 length: 13 residues. In DNA, the CDR3 is TGTGCCAGCAGCTTTGACAGACGGAATGAGCAGTTCTTC. The encoded protein is CASSFDRRNEQFF. The whole variable domain, remainder taken from reference TRBV13 and TRBJ2-1, is AAGVIQSPRHLIKEKRETATLKCYPIPRHDTVYWYQQGPGQDPQFLISFYEKMQSDKGSIPDRFSAQQFSDYHSELNMSSLELGDSALYFCASSFDRRNEQFFGPGTRLTVL.

The chain uses TRBV14 and TRBJ2-7; TRBD2 matches at 13 bases. The CDR3 totals 17 residues. CDR1 SGHDN and CDR2 FVKESK come from the germline V gene. J gave up 4 bases and V 4 bases, and 10 bases lay outside the gene matches. The CDR3 loop reads CASSLKIGLAGVYEQYF. CDR3 in DNA: TGTGCCAGCAGCCTCAAAATCGGACTAGCGGGAGTGTACGAGCAGTACTTC.

The chain combines TRBV30 with TRBJ2-6; D is unclear. Germline V gene sequence: CDR1 GTSNPN, CDR2 SVGIG (reference sequence). The CDR3 sequence is 17 residues long. V lost 5 bases and J 0 bases, leaving 17 bases between the germline ends. CDR3 DNA: TGTGCCTGGGCCAGGTGGCTTAAGCACTCTGGGGCCAACGTCCTGACTTTC. It specifies CAWARWLKHSGANVLTF.

The chain employs TRBV7-9 and TRBJ2-1; 7 bases align to TRBD2. Germline trimming cut 5 bases from V and 5 bases from J; bases unmatched to any gene: 12. This CDR3 region has 16 residues. Germline assignment: CDR1 SEHNR and CDR2 FQNEAQ (reference sequence). CDR3 amino acids: CASSPIWERDDNEQFF. The CDR3 DNA is TGTGCCAGCAGCCCAATTTGGGAGCGGGACGACAATGAGCAGTTCTTC.